The 14 T cell receptor beta chains in this list originate from one sample, sequenced in a study of T-cell reconstitution after alpha-beta-depleted transplantation in children. Preparing the TCRbeta library involved the use of unique molecular identifiers. TCRdb processed the PCR reads anew with MiXCR; each CDR3 protein has one entry. The sample consists of fewer than 200,000 distinct CDR3 sequences, approximately 6.8% of them appearing once. Material: PBMCs from the stem cell graft donor, obtained from the stem cell graft. The receptor set was obtained from a human donor who donated a stem cell graft to a child with Wiskott-Aldrich syndrome.

The sample holds many counts of this clonotype. This chain connects TRBV12-3 or TRBV12-4 to TRBJ1-2, with 9 bases identical to TRBD1. This CDR3 comprises 13 residues. With 5 bases clipped from V and 4 bases from J, the junction kept 2 bases outside the gene matches. The CDR3 bases are TGTGCCAGCAGTGGGACAGGGTTCTATGGCTACACCTTC. Residues: CASSGTGFYGYTF.

This clonotype was picked up a small number of times. The rearrangement uses TRBV7-2 and TRBJ2-7; 7 bases fit TRBD1. The J segment lost 6 bases and the V segment lost 1 base, leaving 9 bases of the junction unmatched. This CDR3 region has 15 residues. Germline V gene sequence: CDR1 SGHTA, CDR2 FQGNSA. The CDR3 sequence is CASSLVQGFESEQYF. The CDR3 nucleotides are TGTGCCAGCAGCTTAGTACAGGGGTTTGAATCCGAGCAGTACTTC. Combining the CDR3 with reference TRBV7-2 and TRBJ2-7 gives the whole variable domain GAGVSQSPSNKVTEKGKDVELRCDPISGHTALYWYRQSLGQGLEFLIYFQGNSAPDKSGLPSDRFSAERTGGSVSTLTIQRTQQEDSAVYLCASSLVQGFESEQYFGPGTRLTVT.

This clonotype has more than one count but fewer than ten. V and J are TRBV10-3 and TRBJ1-4, with 7 bases identical to TRBD1. With V trimmed by 3 bases and J by 7 bases, 14 bases remained unmatched. Germline values: CDR1 ENHRY, CDR2 SYGVKD. The CDR3 loop spans 17 amino acids. The CDR3 protein is CAISDTPRTGGTEKLFF. Written as DNA, the CDR3 is TGTGCCATCAGTGACACCCCCAGGACAGGCGGAACTGAAAAACTGTTTTTT.

The sample holds many counts of this clonotype. This chain links TRBV29-1 with TRBJ1-3, with D maybe TRBD1 (5 bases). V lost 6 bases to trimming and J lost 0 bases, with 12 bases between them. The CDR3 runs 14 residues. Germline V lookup: CDR1 SQVTM, CDR2 ANQGSEA. The CDR3 loop reads CSVQPGRSGNTIYF. In DNA, the CDR3 is TGCAGCGTCCAACCGGGGCGCTCTGGAAACACCATATATTTT.

On this clonotype: A much larger clone differs from this one at a single base, so this may be a read error. V is TRBV20-1 and J is TRBJ2-3; 12 positions agree with TRBD2. The CDR3 totals 16 residues. In germline, CDR1 is DFQATT, CDR2 SNEGSKA (reference sequence). CDR3 residues: CCALPSSGRAPDTQYF. CDR3 nucleotides: TGCTGTGCTCTCCCATCTAGCGGGAGGGCCCCAGATACGCAGTATTTT.

This clonotype was found many times. This rearrangement joins TRBV4-1 to TRBJ1-5; 7 bases map to TRBD1. V lost 1 base and J lost 7; bases outside the gene matches: 13. This CDR3 has 17 residues. Germline V gene lookup returns CDR1 MGHRA and CDR2 YSYEKL. CDR3 DNA: TGCGCCAGCAGCCAAGGAGGCCGACAGGGAGTAAGCCAGCCCCAGCATTTT. It translates to CASSQGGRQGVSQPQHF.

This clonotype came up many times. The chain links TRBV29-1 to TRBJ1-1; possible D gene TRBD1, 6 bases. Germline CDR1 and CDR2: SQVTM and ANQGSEA. Trimming removed 5 bases at V and 7 bases at J, with 20 bases between. This CDR3 spans 14 amino acids. The CDR3 DNA follows: TGCAGCGTTTCCTCTTCAGGGGCCCACCTTGAAGCTTTCTTT. Amino acid sequence: CSVSSSGAHLEAFF. The complete variable domain, with remaining parts taken from reference TRBV29-1 and TRBJ1-1, reads SAVISQKPSRDICQRGTSLTIQCQVDSQVTMMFWYRQQPGQSLTLIATANQGSEATYESGFVIDKFPISRPNLTFSTLTVSNMSPEDSSIYLCSVSSSGAHLEAFFGQGTRLTVV.

Ten or more counts support this clonotype. This chain uses TRBV11-3 with TRBJ2-1; D is undetermined. The germline V and J ends were trimmed by 3 bases and 4 bases, with 10 bases remaining between them. Germline V gene data show CDR1 as SGHNT and CDR2 as YENEEA. The CDR3 runs 14 residues. CDR3 nucleotides: TGTGCCAGCAGCTTTGGCCCGGAATACAATGAGCAGTTCTTC. Amino acid sequence: CASSFGPEYNEQFF.

In this sample, this clonotype turned up many times. J is TRBJ1-1 and V is TRBV5-1, with D perhaps TRBD1 (6 bases). The CDR3 length is 15 residues. V shed 0 bases and J shed 1 base, with 10 bases lying between them. Germline CDR1 reads SGHRS; CDR2 reads YFSETQ. The DNA for the CDR3 is TGCGCCAGCAGCTTGGACAGGGCTAGGAACACTGAAGCTTTCTTT. Its translation is CASSLDRARNTEAFF. Supplemented by reference TRBV5-1 and TRBJ1-1, the full variable domain reads KAGVTQTPRYLIKTRGQQVTLSCSPISGHRSVSWYQQTPGQGLQFLFEYFSETQRNKGNFPGRFSGRQFSNSRSEMNVSTLELGDSALYLCASSLDRARNTEAFFGQGTRLTVV.

This clonotype was counted only a few times. This chain joins TRBV6-2 or TRBV6-3 and TRBJ2-7; 8 bases line up with TRBD2. With V trimmed by 6 bases and J by 5 bases, 15 bases remained unmatched. Looked up from germline, CDR1 is MNHEY and CDR2 is SVGEGT. The CDR3 length is 16 residues. CDR3 loop: CASSPVLRSAGDEQYF. The CDR3 DNA follows: TGTGCCAGCAGCCCCGTACTTAGGTCAGCGGGAGACGAGCAGTACTTC.

The J gene is TRBJ2-1, the V gene TRBV5-1; D gene uncertain. Per germline, CDR1 SGHRS and CDR2 YFSETQ. CDR3 length equals 14 residues. The V end lost 2 bases, the J end lost 8 bases, and 14 bases lay between the germline ends. Written as DNA, the CDR3 is TGCGCCAGCAGCTTAGCCCCCGTAGTGGATGAGCAGTTCTTC. Amino acid sequence: CASSLAPVVDEQFF.

The CDR3 spells CASNGGGGYNEQFF. CDR3 DNA sequence: TGTGCCAGCAATGGGGGGGGCGGATACAATGAGCAGTTCTTC. The V and J genes are TRBV28 and TRBJ2-1; maybe TRBD2 (7 bases). V was shortened by 7 bases and J by 4 bases, with 14 bases between the two germline ends. There are 14 residues in the CDR3. CDR1 is MDHEN and CDR2 is SYDVKM in the germline V gene. The variable domain in full, completed from reference TRBV28 and TRBJ2-1, reads DVKVTQSSRYLVKRTGEKVFLECVQDMDHENMFWYRQDPGLGLRLIYFSYDVKMKEKGDIPEGYSVSREKKERFSLILESASTNQTSMYLCASNGGGGYNEQFFGPGTRLTVL.

This clonotype was recorded many times. This sequence joins TRBV20-1 and TRBJ2-5; 11 bases are a match to TRBD2. From germline, CDR1 is DFQATT and CDR2 SNEGSKA (reference sequence). Trimming removed 4 bases from V and 2 bases from J; junction bases left unmatched: 9. This CDR3 comprises 16 residues. The chain's CDR3 is CSANPLAGGRQETQYF. CDR3 nucleotide sequence: TGCAGTGCTAATCCCTTAGCGGGAGGGCGTCAAGAGACCCAGTACTTC.

This clonotype came up a few times. V gene TRBV5-1 combines with J gene TRBJ2-7; possible D gene TRBD2, 6 bases. V shed 3 bases and J shed 0 bases, with 10 bases lying between them. In germline, CDR1 is SGHRS, CDR2 YFSETQ. The CDR3 has 14 residues. CDR3 sequence: CASSYGGDSYEQYF. The CDR3 DNA reads TGCGCCAGCAGCTATGGCGGGGACTCCTACGAGCAGTACTTC.